A selection of T cell receptor beta chains follows, all from one sample in a study of graft-versus-host responses after intestinal transplantation. The table came from immunoSEQ multiplex PCR; TCRdb's copy has only in-frame clones and leaves some out. The sample records nearly 15,000 clones, about 60% being singletons. The sample in question was ileum tissue, obtained 524 days after transplant. The receptors derive from a human patient who received an intestinal transplant, so some T cells may come from the graft donor. CDR3s include the opening cysteine and the closing phenylalanine or tryptophan. The D gene is left open where the match is weak. Expanded clones are given a class, and other clones once, few, many or no size at all.

v_gene	abundance	d_gene	j_gene	CDR3nt	CDR3aa
TRBV9	.	.	TRBJ1-4	TGTGCCAGCAGCCCCCGGACTGGATATAATGAAAAACTGTTTTTT	CASSPRTGYNEKLFF
TRBV23-1	.	.	TRBJ1-1	TGCGCCAGCAGTGAGCCCAGGGATCGCCCTGAAGCTTTCTTT	CASSEPRDRPEAFF
TRBV5-1	.	TRBD1	TRBJ2-1	TGCGCCAGCAGGCTTGGACAGGGCGATGAGCAGTTCTTC	CASRLGQGDEQFF
TRBV29-1	.	.	TRBJ2-5	TGCAGCGTTGGTCCCTCGGGGATTGGGGAGACCCAGTACTTC	CSVGPSGIGETQYF
TRBV7-2	.	.	TRBJ2-2	TGTGCCAGCAGCTGGGGTGGGCCAGGGACCGGGGAGCTGTTTTTT	CASSWGGPGTGELFF
TRBV5-1	.	.	TRBJ1-1	TGCGCCAGCAGCTTGGCTTGGGGCTTAAACACTGAAGCTTTCTTT	CASSLAWGLNTEAFF
TRBV10-3	once	TRBD1	TRBJ1-6	TGTGCCATCAGTGGCTATTCGGGACAGTATAATTCCCCCCTCCACTTT	CAISGYSGQYNSPLHF
TRBV6-5	.	TRBD2	TRBJ2-1	TGTGCCAGCAGTTCCGCGGGGGTCAGCTACAATGAGCAGTTCTTC	CASSSAGVSYNEQFF
TRBV11-2	.	TRBD2	TRBJ2-7	TGTGCCAGCAGCTTGGGGGGTCGGGCGGGGGGACATAGCGAGCAGTACTTC	CASSLGGRAGGHSEQYF
TRBV5-1	.	TRBD1	TRBJ1-2	TGCGCCAGCAGCCCCGGGGACAGGGGAGATGGCTACACCTTC	CASSPGDRGDGYTF
TRBV7-9	.	.	TRBJ2-3	TGTGCCAGCAGCTTAACAGGAGCGAAAGCGCAGTATTTT	CASSLTGAKAQYF
TRBV7-8	.	TRBD2	TRBJ2-5	TGTGCCAGCAGCTTAGATCGCAGCGGGGGGACCCCTCAAGAGACCCAGTACTTC	CASSLDRSGGTPQETQYF
TRBV7-2	.	TRBD1	TRBJ1-5	TGTGCCAGCAGCCCTGGGGACAGGGTCAATCAGCCCCAGCATTTT	CASSPGDRVNQPQHF
TRBV27	.	.	TRBJ1-2	TGTGCCAGCAGGGAGTCCTCCTGGCATCTGAACTATGGCTACACCTTC	CASRESSWHLNYGYTF
TRBV10-3	.	.	TRBJ2-5	TGTGCCATCAGTGAAGGACAGCCCCAAGAGACCCAGTACTTC	CAISEGQPQETQYF
TRBV6-1	few	.	TRBJ1-4	TGTGCCAGCAGTGGTCGGCCGGGAGTTAATGAAAAACTGTTTTTT	CASSGRPGVNEKLFF
TRBV5-8	.	TRBD1	TRBJ1-6	TGTGCCAGCACCAGACAGGGGGCCGTGGATTCACCCCTCCACTTT	CASTRQGAVDSPLHF
TRBV19	.	TRBD1	TRBJ1-3	TGTGCCAGTAACCCATTCTCCGGGACAGTCCCCTCTGGAAATACCATATATTTT	CASNPFSGTVPSGNTIYF
TRBV7-2	once	.	TRBJ2-7	TGTGCCAGCAGCTTAATGCGGGGCCCCTACGAGCAGTACTTC	CASSLMRGPYEQYF
TRBV5-8	.	.	TRBJ1-2	TGTGCCAGCAGTCTAGGGGGTGGCTACACCTTC	CASSLGGGYTF
TRBV11-3	once	.	TRBJ2-7	TGTGCCAGCAGCTCACCTGTGCAAACAAACTACGAGCAGTACTTC	CASSSPVQTNYEQYF